The sequence of this T cell receptor beta chain was determined in a study of blood T cell repertoires in COVID-19. As for the study in general: Italy, Spain and the United States were the sources of the convalescent and acute COVID-19 samples. Sample material is recorded as cDNA or gDNA derived from T cells, B-cell-depleted T cells, or PBMCs.

Libraries were prepared by immunoSEQ multiplex PCR; TCRdb keeps only in-frame clonotypes and omits some of them. Seen here are roughly 100,000 clones, around 80% observed once, and the top ten hold 9.8%. What was sequenced was peripheral blood. This clonotype originated in a man between 60 and 75 years old with active or convalescent COVID-19.

The CDR3 DNA sequence: TGTGCCAGCACCTTAGACAGACAGGCTAATTCACCCCTCCACTTT. It encodes CASTLDRQANSPLHF. The chain carries TRBV2 and TRBJ1-6; TRBD1 is a possible D gene (6 bases). The CDR3 sequence is 15 residues long. Germline V lookup: CDR1 SNHLY, CDR2 FYNNEI. The V end was cut by 7 bases, the J end by 6 bases, with 16 bases between.